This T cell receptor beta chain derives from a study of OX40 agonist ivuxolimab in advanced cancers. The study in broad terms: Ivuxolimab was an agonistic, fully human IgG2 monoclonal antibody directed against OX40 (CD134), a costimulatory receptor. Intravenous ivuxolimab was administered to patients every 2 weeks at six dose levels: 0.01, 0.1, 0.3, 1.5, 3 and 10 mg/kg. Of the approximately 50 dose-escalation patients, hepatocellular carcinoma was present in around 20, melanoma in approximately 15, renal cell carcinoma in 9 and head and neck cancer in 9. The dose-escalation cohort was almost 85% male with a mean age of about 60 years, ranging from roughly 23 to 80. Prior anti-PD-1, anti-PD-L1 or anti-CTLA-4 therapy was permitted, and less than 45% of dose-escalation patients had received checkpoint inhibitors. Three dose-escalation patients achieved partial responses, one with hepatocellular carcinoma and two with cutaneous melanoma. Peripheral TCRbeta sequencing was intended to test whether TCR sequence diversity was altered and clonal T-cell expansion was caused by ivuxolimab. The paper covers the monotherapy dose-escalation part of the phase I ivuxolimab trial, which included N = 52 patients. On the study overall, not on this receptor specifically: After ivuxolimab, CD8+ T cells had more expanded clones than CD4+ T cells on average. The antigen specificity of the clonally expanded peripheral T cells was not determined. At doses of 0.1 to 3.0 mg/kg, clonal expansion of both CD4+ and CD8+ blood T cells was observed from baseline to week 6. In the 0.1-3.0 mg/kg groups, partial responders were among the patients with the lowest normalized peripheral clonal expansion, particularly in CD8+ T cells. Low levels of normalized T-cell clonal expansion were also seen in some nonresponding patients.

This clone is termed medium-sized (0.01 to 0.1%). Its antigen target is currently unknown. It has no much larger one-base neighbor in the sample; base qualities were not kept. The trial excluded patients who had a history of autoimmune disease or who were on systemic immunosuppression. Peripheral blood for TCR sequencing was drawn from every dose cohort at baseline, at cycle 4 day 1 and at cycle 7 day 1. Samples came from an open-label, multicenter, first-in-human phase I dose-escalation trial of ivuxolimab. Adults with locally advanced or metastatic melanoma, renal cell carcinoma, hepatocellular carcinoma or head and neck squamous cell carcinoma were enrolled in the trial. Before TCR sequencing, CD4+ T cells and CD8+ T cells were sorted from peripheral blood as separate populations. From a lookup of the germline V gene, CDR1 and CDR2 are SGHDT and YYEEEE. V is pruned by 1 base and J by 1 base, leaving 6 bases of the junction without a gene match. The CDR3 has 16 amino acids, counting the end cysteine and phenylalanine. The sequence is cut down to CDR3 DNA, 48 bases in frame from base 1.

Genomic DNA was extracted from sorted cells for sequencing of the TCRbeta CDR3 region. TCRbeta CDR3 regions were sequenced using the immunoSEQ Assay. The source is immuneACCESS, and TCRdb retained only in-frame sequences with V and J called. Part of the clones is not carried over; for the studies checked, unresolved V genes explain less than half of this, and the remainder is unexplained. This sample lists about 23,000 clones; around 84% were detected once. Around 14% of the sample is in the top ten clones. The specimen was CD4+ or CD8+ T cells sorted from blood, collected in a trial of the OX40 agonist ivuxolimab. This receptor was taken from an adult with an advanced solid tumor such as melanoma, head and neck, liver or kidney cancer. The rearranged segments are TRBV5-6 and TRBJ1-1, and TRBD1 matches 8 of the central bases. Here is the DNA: TGTGCCAGCAGCTTGACAGGGGGGGGCCGGAACACTGAAGCTTTCTTT. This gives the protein CASSLTGGGRNTEAFF.